The 29 T cell receptor beta chains reported below all come from one sample, sequenced in a study of T cell changes during pregnancy in multiple sclerosis. Repertoires were generated with immunoSEQ multiplex PCR, while TCRdb's copy carries only in-frame clones and drops some. The top ten clones hold approximately 1.1% of a sample with approximately 39,000 clones, around 92% of them seen once. Sequencing used PBMCs (not recorded whether the cells were cultured). The source of these receptors is a female donor with multiple sclerosis, enrolled in a pregnancy study.

The chain carries TRBV11-2 and TRBJ2-1, with D possibly TRBD1 on 6 matching bases. Per the germline V gene, CDR1 is SGHAT and CDR2 is FQNNGV. V shed 0 bases and J shed 6 bases, with 9 bases lying between them. The CDR3 totals 14 residues. The CDR3 spells CASSLDARGNEQFF. In nucleotides, the CDR3 is TGTGCCAGCAGCTTAGATGCCAGGGGCAATGAGCAGTTCTTC.

The V call is TRBV4-2, the J call TRBJ2-3; D is tentatively TRBD1 or TRBD2 (5 bases each). The CDR3 totals 16 residues. The germline V gene encodes CDR1 LGHNA and CDR2 YNFKEQ. Deletions cut 4 bases from V and 2 bases from J, with 16 bases between. CDR3 region: CASSPMGVEYTDTQYF. In DNA form, the CDR3 reads TGTGCCAGCAGCCCTATGGGGGTAGAATACACAGATACGCAGTATTTT.

V and J are TRBV9 and TRBJ2-3, with a weak D call TRBD2 (6 bases). Germline CDR1 SGDLS, CDR2 YYNGEE. V lost 2 bases and J lost 5, with 18 bases in between. CDR3 length: 16 residues. The CDR3 nucleotides are TGTGCCAGCAGCGTTACTAGCTCGGTGTTGGGAGATACGCAGTATTTT. Encoded protein: CASSVTSSVLGDTQYF. Using reference TRBV9 and TRBJ2-3 for the parts outside the CDR3, the full variable domain is DSGVTQTPKHLITATGQRVTLRCSPRSGDLSVYWYQQSLDQGLQFLIQYYNGEERAKGNILERFSAQQFPDLHSELNLSSLELGDSALYFCASSVTSSVLGDTQYFGPGTRLTVL.

The rearrangement joins TRBV6-5 to TRBJ1-1; possibly TRBD1 for D (6 bases). CDR3 size: 15 residues. Per germline, CDR1 MNHEY and CDR2 SVGAGI. Trimming pared 3 bases from V and 4 bases from J, leaving 15 bases between. CDR3 DNA sequence: TGTGCCAGCAGTTATCCCGGGACACCTACCACTGAAGCTTTCTTT. The encoded protein is CASSYPGTPTTEAFF.

This clone was seen just once. The J gene is TRBJ1-3, the V gene TRBV7-2, with TRBD1 identical over 10 bases. CDR1 and CDR2 (germline): SGHTA, FQGNSA. V was clipped by 2 bases and J by 4 bases; unmatched bases: 2. The CDR3 is 15 residues long. CDR3 coding DNA: TGTGCCAGCAGCTTAAGACAGGGGGCAGGAAACACCATATATTTT. It is translated as CASSLRQGAGNTIYF.

The rearrangement links TRBV18 to TRBJ2-1; D remains ambiguous. Germline V CDR1 and CDR2: KGHSH, LQKENI. With 1 base removed from V and 13 bases from J, the gap between germline ends came to 20 bases. This CDR3 region has 15 residues. In DNA, the CDR3 is TGTGCCAGCTCACCACGATTAAGGACGAGTGATTTCCAGTTCTTC. As protein: CASSPRLRTSDFQFF.

The genes are TRBV5-1 and TRBJ2-1; no firm D call. With 0 bases removed from V and 4 bases from J, the gap between germline ends came to 11 bases. Looked up from germline, CDR1 is SGHRS and CDR2 is YFSETQ. The CDR3 runs to 15 residues. This chain's CDR3 is CASSLVPNQYNEQFF. CDR3 nucleotide sequence: TGCGCCAGCAGCTTGGTACCGAACCAATACAATGAGCAGTTCTTC.

The CDR3 protein is CASSFGFQGRSTEAFF. The CDR3 coding sequence is TGTGCCAGCAGTTTTGGATTTCAGGGCCGAAGCACTGAAGCTTTCTTT. V gene TRBV6-6 combines with J gene TRBJ1-1, with D maybe TRBD1 (5 bases). The germline V gene has CDR1 MNHNY and CDR2 SVGAGI (reference sequence). V dropped 4 bases and J dropped 4 bases, with 19 bases sitting between them. There are 16 residues in the CDR3.

This clone was seen a few times. The chain carries TRBV5-6 and TRBJ2-3; 7 bases line up with TRBD2. The CDR3 has 14 amino acids. V shed 0 bases and J 5 bases; nucleotides not matched to a gene: 3. CDR1 is SGHDT and CDR2 is YYEEEE in the germline V gene. The CDR3 DNA sequence: TGTGCCAGCAGCTTGGTGGGGAGGGGAGATACGCAGTATTTT. This sequence encodes CASSLVGRGDTQYF. The full variable domain, with the rest looked up from reference TRBV5-6 and TRBJ2-3, is DAGVTQSPTHLIKTRGQQVTLRCSPKSGHDTVSWYQQALGQGPQFIFQYYEEEERQRGNFPDRFSGHQFPNYSSELNVNALLLGDSALYLCASSLVGRGDTQYFGPGTRLTVL.

The rearrangement joins TRBV4-1 to TRBJ1-4; 10 nucleotides agree with TRBD1. Germline V gene lookup returns CDR1 MGHRA and CDR2 YSYEKL. This CDR3 has 15 residues. The J segment lost 6 bases and the V segment lost 4 bases, leaving 5 bases of the junction unmatched. CDR3 residues: CASSRTGTGDEKLFF. The CDR3 bases are TGCGCCAGCAGCCGAACCGGGACAGGGGATGAAAAACTGTTTTTT.

J is TRBJ2-5 and V is TRBV6-5; D is unclear. The CDR3 length is 11 residues. V dropped 8 bases and J dropped 5 bases, with 9 bases sitting between them. The V gene's germline CDR1 is MNHEY and CDR2 SVGAGI. CDR3 bases: TGTGCCAGCCGGCTATCCGAGACCCAGTACTTC. It encodes CASRLSETQYF.

The chain is built from TRBV6-5 and TRBJ1-2; 8 nucleotides agree with TRBD1. Trimming removed 6 bases from V and 1 base from J; junction bases left unmatched: 4. The CDR3 consists of 14 residues. Germline V lookup: CDR1 MNHEY, CDR2 SVGAGI. CDR3 bases: TGTGCCAGCAGGGTGACAGGGGATAACTATGGCTACACCTTC. As protein: CASRVTGDNYGYTF.

This rearrangement joins TRBV5-1 to TRBJ2-2; 12 positions match TRBD2. The CDR3 runs to 18 residues. The germline CDR1 and CDR2 sequences are SGHRS and YFSETQ. V shed 4 bases, J shed 6 bases, and the junction held 13 bases outside the gene matches. This chain's CDR3 is CASSQAGGLAGFAGELFF. The CDR3 DNA follows: TGCGCCAGCAGCCAGGCAGGAGGACTAGCGGGATTCGCCGGGGAGCTGTTTTTT.

The chain links TRBV7-6 to TRBJ2-5; 7 bases align to TRBD2. The CDR3 runs to 17 residues. Per the germline V gene, CDR1 is SGHVS and CDR2 is FNYEAQ. J gave up 1 base and V 8 bases, and 16 bases lay outside the gene matches. DNA for the CDR3: TGTGCCAGCGATCCCGGGCGGGGCGGGAGTCGCCAAGAGACCCAGTACTTC. Translation gives CASDPGRGGSRQETQYF.

V and J are TRBV4-2 and TRBJ2-7; TRBD2 aligns across 9 bases. The CDR3 spans 15 residues. Germline CDR1 is LGHNA and CDR2 is YNFKEQ. Trimming took 4 bases from V and 3 from J; bases not matched to a gene: 7. The CDR3: CASSRLLAGVYEQYF. In DNA, the CDR3 is TGTGCCAGCAGCCGCTTATTAGCGGGAGTCTACGAGCAGTACTTC.

V gene TRBV6-1 combines with J gene TRBJ2-5; D remains unclear. The germline V gene has CDR1 MNHNS and CDR2 SASEGT. The CDR3 is 12 residues long. The V gene lost 2 bases and the J gene lost 1 base, with 2 bases spanning the gap. CDR3 amino acids: CASSELQETQYF. In nucleotides, the CDR3 is TGTGCCAGCAGTGAACTCCAAGAGACCCAGTACTTC.

The chain joins TRBV18 to TRBJ2-7; 9 bases align to TRBD1. V lost 5 bases to trimming and J lost 2 bases; unmatched junction nucleotides: 4. The CDR3 is 14 amino acids. The germline V gene encodes CDR1 KGHSH and CDR2 LQKENI. The CDR3 protein is CASSSGTGPYEQYF. CDR3 DNA sequence: TGTGCCAGCTCATCCGGGACAGGGCCCTACGAGCAGTACTTC.

This chain connects TRBV7-3 to TRBJ1-2; D is undetermined. The V end was cut by 4 bases, the J end by 0 bases, with 9 bases between. CDR3 length: 14 residues. CDR1 SGHTA and CDR2 FQGTGA come from the germline V gene. CDR3 loop: CASSSPVPNYGYTF. CDR3 in DNA: TGTGCCAGCAGCTCCCCGGTCCCTAACTATGGCTACACCTTC.

This chain connects TRBV7-9 to TRBJ2-7; D gene unclear. Trimming pared 1 base from V and 2 bases from J, leaving 6 bases between. The V gene's germline CDR1 is SEHNR and CDR2 FQNEAQ (reference sequence). The CDR3 has 13 amino acids. CDR3 nucleotides: TGTGCCAGCAGCTTAGAGGTCCCCTACGAGCAGTACTTC. Amino acid sequence: CASSLEVPYEQYF.

To note about this clone: Other nucleotide sequences in the sample specify the same CDR3. This rearrangement joins TRBV30 to TRBJ2-5; D may be TRBD1 or TRBD2 (5 bases each). The CDR3 extends over 13 amino acids. Trimming removed 2 bases from V and 5 bases from J, with 12 bases in between. Germline-derived CDR1 and CDR2 are GTSNPN and SVGIG (reference sequence). The CDR3 reads CAWSPKGPETQYF. DNA of the CDR3: TGTGCCTGGAGTCCCAAGGGACCGGAGACCCAGTACTTC.

This sequence joins TRBV7-3 and TRBJ2-1; TRBD2 matches at 7 bases. The CDR3 is made up of 15 amino acids. The germline CDR1 and CDR2 sequences are SGHTA and FQGTGA. J was trimmed by 0 bases and V by 1 base; bases with no gene match: 0. In DNA form, the CDR3 reads TGTGCCAGCAGCTTAAGCGGGAGCTCCTACAATGAGCAGTTCTTC. Its translation is CASSLSGSSYNEQFF.

J is TRBJ2-1 and V is TRBV19; D is perhaps TRBD1 (5 bases). The CDR3 covers 15 residues. The germline V gene encodes CDR1 LNHDA and CDR2 SQIVND (reference sequence). Between the trimmed V and J ends, which lost 7 bases and 1 base, there was a span of 14 bases. CDR3 nucleotide sequence: TGTGCCAGTAAAAGGGGCCAGCGATCCTACAATGAGCAGTTCTTC. Protein sequence: CASKRGQRSYNEQFF.

The genes are TRBV7-3 and TRBJ2-1; the D is unclear. Germline values: CDR1 SGHTA, CDR2 FQGTGA. The CDR3 has 15 residues. V lost 2 bases, J lost 5 bases, and 13 bases lay in between. CDR3 residues: CASSLSFMGNNEQFF. The CDR3 nucleotides are TGTGCCAGCAGCTTATCCTTTATGGGAAACAATGAGCAGTTCTTC. Full variable domain (rest looked up from reference TRBV7-3 and TRBJ2-1): GAGVSQTPSNKVTEKGKYVELRCDPISGHTALYWYRQSLGQGPEFLIYFQGTGAADDSGLPNDRFFAVRPEGSVSTLKIQRTERGDSAVYLCASSLSFMGNNEQFFGPGTRLTVL.

The gene calls are TRBV7-9 and TRBJ1-1; tentatively, D is TRBD1 (5 bases). CDR3 size: 12 residues. In germline, CDR1 is SEHNR, CDR2 FQNEAQ (reference sequence). Trimming shortened V by 5 bases and J by 6 bases, and 10 bases separated the two germline ends. Here the CDR3 DNA reads TGTGCCAGCAGCCGGGGGACCCCTGAAGCTTTCTTT. Its protein product is CASSRGTPEAFF.

This clone came up a few times. This chain uses TRBV4-1 with TRBJ1-5, with D unresolved. V was pared by 4 bases and J by 6 bases, with 13 bases between. The CDR3 totals 14 residues. Germline V gene sequence: CDR1 MGHRA, CDR2 YSYEKL. CDR3: CASSRAIITQPQHF. In DNA form, the CDR3 reads TGCGCCAGCAGCCGAGCTATCATCACTCAGCCCCAGCATTTT.

This sequence joins TRBV4-3 and TRBJ1-3; D remains unclear. The V and J ends lost 0 bases and 0 bases respectively, with 12 bases between them. The germline gives CDR1 LGHNA, CDR2 YSLEER. The CDR3 has 17 residues. The CDR3 here is CASSQDPPTFSGNTIYF. As DNA, the CDR3 is TGCGCCAGCAGCCAAGACCCCCCAACCTTCTCTGGAAACACCATATATTTT.

The sample holds one count of this clone. The genes are TRBV14 and TRBJ2-1; the match to TRBD2 covers 10 bases. CDR1 and CDR2 (germline): SGHDN, FVKESK. The CDR3 contains 19 residues. The junction had 14 bases not matched to a gene; V was cut back by 2 bases and J by 4 bases. CDR3 protein: CASSQISGLAGDPYNEQFF. CDR3 nucleotides: TGTGCCAGCAGCCAAATCTCCGGGCTAGCGGGAGACCCATACAATGAGCAGTTCTTC.

The V and J genes are TRBV5-4 and TRBJ1-4, with TRBD1 identical over 10 bases. Germline trimming cut 4 bases from V and 5 bases from J; bases unmatched to any gene: 5. The V gene's germline CDR1 is SGHNT and CDR2 YYREEE (reference sequence). CDR3 length equals 15 residues. The CDR3 here is CASSPRQGANEKLFF. The CDR3, as DNA: TGTGCCAGCAGCCCGAGACAGGGGGCGAATGAAAAACTGTTTTTT.

This chain connects TRBV5-1 to TRBJ2-7, with TRBD1 matching 7 bases. The CDR3 covers 14 residues. Germline V CDR1 and CDR2: SGHRS, YFSETQ. V shed 4 bases, J shed 1 base, and the junction held 5 bases outside the gene matches. The chain's CDR3 is CASSPRDRSYEQYF. The CDR3 region has the DNA TGCGCCAGCAGCCCCCGGGACAGATCCTACGAGCAGTACTTC.